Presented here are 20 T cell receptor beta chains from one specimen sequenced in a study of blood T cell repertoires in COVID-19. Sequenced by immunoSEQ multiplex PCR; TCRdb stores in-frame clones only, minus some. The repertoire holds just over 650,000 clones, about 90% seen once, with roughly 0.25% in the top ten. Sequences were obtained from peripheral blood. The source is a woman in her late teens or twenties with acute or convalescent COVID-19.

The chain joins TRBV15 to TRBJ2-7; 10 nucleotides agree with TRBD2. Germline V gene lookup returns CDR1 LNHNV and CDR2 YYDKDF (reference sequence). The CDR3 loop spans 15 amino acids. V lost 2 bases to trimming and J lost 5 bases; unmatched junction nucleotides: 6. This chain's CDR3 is CATSRKASGGHEQYF. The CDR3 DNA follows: TGTGCCACCAGCAGAAAGGCTAGCGGGGGCCACGAGCAGTACTTC.

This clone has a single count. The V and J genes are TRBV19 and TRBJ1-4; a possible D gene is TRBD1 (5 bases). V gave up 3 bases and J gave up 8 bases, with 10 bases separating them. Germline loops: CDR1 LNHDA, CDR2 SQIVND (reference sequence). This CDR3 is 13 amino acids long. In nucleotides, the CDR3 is TGTGCCAGTAGTATGGGGGGAGACGAAAAACTGTTTTTT. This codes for CASSMGGDEKLFF.

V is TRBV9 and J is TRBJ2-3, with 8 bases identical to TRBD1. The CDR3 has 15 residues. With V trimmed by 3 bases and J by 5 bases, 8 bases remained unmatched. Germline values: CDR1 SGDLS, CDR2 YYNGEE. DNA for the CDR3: TGTGCCAGCAGCGGACCAGGGGGCCGGGGAGATACGCAGTATTTT. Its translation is CASSGPGGRGDTQYF. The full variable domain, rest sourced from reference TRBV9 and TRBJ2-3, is DSGVTQTPKHLITATGQRVTLRCSPRSGDLSVYWYQQSLDQGLQFLIQYYNGEERAKGNILERFSAQQFPDLHSELNLSSLELGDSALYFCASSGPGGRGDTQYFGPGTRLTVL.

CDR3 sequence (DNA): TGTGCCAGCAGCGGGTCCCTTGGCGGCTACACCTTC. Its translation is CASSGSLGGYTF. This chain uses TRBV6-6 with TRBJ1-2, with D unclear. The CDR3 loop spans 12 amino acids. With 6 bases removed from V and 8 bases from J, the gap between germline ends came to 13 bases. CDR1 and CDR2 (germline): MNHNY, SVGAGI (reference sequence).

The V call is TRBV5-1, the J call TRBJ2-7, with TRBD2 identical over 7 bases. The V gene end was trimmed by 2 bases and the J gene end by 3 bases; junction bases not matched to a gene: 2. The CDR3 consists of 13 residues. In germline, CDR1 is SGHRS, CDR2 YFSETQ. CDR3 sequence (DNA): TGCGCCAGCAGCTTAAGCGGGGACTACGAGCAGTACTTC. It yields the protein CASSLSGDYEQYF.

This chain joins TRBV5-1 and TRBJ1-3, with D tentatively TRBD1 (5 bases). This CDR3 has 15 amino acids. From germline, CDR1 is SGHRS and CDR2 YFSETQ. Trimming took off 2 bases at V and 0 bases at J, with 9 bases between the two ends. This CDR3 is CASSFRGLSGNTIYF. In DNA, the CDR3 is TGCGCCAGCAGCTTTAGGGGCCTCTCTGGAAACACCATATATTTT.

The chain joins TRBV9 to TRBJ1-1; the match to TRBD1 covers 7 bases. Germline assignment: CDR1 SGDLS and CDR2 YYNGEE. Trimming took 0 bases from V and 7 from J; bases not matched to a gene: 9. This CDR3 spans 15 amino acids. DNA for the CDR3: TGTGCCAGCAGCGTAGCTACAGGGGCACCCTATGAAGCTTTCTTT. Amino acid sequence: CASSVATGAPYEAFF. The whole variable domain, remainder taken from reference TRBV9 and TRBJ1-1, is DSGVTQTPKHLITATGQRVTLRCSPRSGDLSVYWYQQSLDQGLQFLIQYYNGEERAKGNILERFSAQQFPDLHSELNLSSLELGDSALYFCASSVATGAPYEAFFGQGTRLTVV.

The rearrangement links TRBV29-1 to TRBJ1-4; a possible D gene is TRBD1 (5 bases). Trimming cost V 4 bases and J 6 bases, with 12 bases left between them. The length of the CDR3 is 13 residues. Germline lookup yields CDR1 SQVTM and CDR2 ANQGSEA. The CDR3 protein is CSVARAGDEKLFF. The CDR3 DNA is TGCAGCGTTGCCAGGGCAGGTGATGAAAAACTGTTTTTT. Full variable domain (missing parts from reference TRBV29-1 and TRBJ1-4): SAVISQKPSRDICQRGTSLTIQCQVDSQVTMMFWYRQQPGQSLTLIATANQGSEATYESGFVIDKFPISRPNLTFSTLTVSNMSPEDSSIYLCSVARAGDEKLFFGSGTQLSVL.

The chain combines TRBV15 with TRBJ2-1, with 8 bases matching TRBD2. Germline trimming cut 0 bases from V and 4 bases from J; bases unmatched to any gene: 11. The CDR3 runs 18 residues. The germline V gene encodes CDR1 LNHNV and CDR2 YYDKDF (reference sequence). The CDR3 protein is CATSRDGTREASYNEQFF. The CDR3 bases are TGTGCCACCAGCAGAGATGGGACTAGAGAGGCCTCATACAATGAGCAGTTCTTC.

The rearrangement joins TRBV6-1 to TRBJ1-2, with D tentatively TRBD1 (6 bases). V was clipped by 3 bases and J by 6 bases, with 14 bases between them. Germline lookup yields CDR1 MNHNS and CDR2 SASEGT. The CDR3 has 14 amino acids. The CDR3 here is CASSDPGRGDGYTF. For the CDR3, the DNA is TGTGCCAGCAGTGACCCGGGCAGGGGCGATGGCTACACCTTC.

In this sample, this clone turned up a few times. DNA for the CDR3: TGTGCCAGCTCACCCCTTCCGACGGGAGAAAAACTGTTTTTT. It specifies CASSPLPTGEKLFF. This rearrangement joins TRBV18 to TRBJ1-4; D gene uncertain. Germline CDR1 and CDR2: KGHSH and LQKENI. The CDR3 has 14 amino acids. V gave up 3 bases and J gave up 8 bases, with 13 bases separating them.

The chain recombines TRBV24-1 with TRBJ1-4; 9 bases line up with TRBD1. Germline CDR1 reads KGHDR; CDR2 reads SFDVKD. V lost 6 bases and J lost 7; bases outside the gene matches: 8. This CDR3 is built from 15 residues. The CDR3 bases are TGTGCCACCAGTCCAACAGGGGGCGAGGGTGAAAAACTGTTTTTT. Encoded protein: CATSPTGGEGEKLFF.

This CDR3 reads CASSFGGLDTQYF. DNA for the CDR3: TGTGCCAGCAGTTTTGGTGGACTAGATACGCAGTATTTT. J is TRBJ2-3 and V is TRBV12-3 or TRBV12-4, with D possibly TRBD2 on 5 matching bases. The CDR3 is 13 residues long. With 3 bases removed from V and 5 bases from J, the gap between germline ends came to 9 bases.

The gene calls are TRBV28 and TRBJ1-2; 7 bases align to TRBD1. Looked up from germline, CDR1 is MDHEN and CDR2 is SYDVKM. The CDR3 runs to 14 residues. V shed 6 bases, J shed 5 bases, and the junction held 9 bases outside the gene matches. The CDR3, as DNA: TGTGCCAGCAGGCAGGGGGGAAGTCTTTATGGCTACACCTTC. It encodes CASRQGGSLYGYTF.

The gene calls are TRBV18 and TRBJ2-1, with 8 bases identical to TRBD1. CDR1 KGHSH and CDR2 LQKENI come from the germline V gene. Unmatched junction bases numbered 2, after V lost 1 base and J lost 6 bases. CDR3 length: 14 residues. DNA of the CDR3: TGTGCCAGCTCACCACTCCAGGGGGCCAATGAGCAGTTCTTC. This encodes CASSPLQGANEQFF.

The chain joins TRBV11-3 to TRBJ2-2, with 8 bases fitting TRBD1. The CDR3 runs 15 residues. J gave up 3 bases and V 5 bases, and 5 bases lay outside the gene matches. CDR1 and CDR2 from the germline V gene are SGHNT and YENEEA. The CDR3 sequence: CASSLGQGYTGELFF. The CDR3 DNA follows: TGTGCCAGCAGCCTTGGACAGGGTTACACCGGGGAGCTGTTTTTT.

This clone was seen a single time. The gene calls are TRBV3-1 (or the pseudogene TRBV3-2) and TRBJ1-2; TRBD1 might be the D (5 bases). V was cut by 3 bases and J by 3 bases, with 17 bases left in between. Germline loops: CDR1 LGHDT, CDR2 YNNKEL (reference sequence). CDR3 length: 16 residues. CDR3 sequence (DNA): TGTGCCAGCAGCCAGATGCAGGGTGGAACCCACTATGGCTACACCTTC. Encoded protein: CASSQMQGGTHYGYTF.

Written as DNA, the CDR3 is TGTGCCAGCAGCCCAGGACAGGGGTTGAGCACTGAAGCTTTCTTT. The encoded protein is CASSPGQGLSTEAFF. The J gene is TRBJ1-1, the V gene TRBV11-2; 9 bases are shared with TRBD1. The CDR3 consists of 15 residues. Germline V CDR1 and CDR2: SGHAT, FQNNGV. V was pared by 5 bases and J by 4 bases, with 8 bases of the junction left unmatched.

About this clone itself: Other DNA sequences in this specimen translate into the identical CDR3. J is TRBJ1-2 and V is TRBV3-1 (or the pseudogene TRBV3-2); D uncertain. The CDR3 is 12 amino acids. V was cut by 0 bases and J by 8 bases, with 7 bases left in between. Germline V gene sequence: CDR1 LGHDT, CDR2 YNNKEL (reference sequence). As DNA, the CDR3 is TGTGCCAGCAGCCAAGACAGGCGCGGCTACACCTTC. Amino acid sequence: CASSQDRRGYTF.

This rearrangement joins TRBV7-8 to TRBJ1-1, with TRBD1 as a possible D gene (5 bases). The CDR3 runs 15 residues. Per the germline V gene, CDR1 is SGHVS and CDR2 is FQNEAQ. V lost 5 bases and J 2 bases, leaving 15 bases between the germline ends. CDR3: CASSLPRTPNTEAFF. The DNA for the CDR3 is TGTGCCAGCAGCCTACCAAGGACACCCAACACTGAAGCTTTCTTT. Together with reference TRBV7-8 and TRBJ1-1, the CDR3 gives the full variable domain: GAGVSQSPRYKVAKRGQDVALRCDPISGHVSLFWYQQALGQGPEFLTYFQNEAQLDKSGLPSDRFFAERPEGSVSTLKIQRTQQEDSAVYLCASSLPRTPNTEAFFGQGTRLTVV.